This entry lists 27 T cell receptor beta chains sequenced from one sample in a study of blood T cell repertoires in COVID-19. TCRdb keeps only in-frame clones here, not all; method: immunoSEQ multiplex PCR. The sample consists of about 140,000 clones, about 88% of them appearing once. The material sequenced was peripheral blood. The receptors were gathered from a human donor in a cohort sampled during active COVID-19.

This sequence joins TRBV14 and TRBJ2-5; 10 positions agree with TRBD2. The CDR3 runs 15 residues. CDR1 and CDR2 from the germline V gene are SGHDN and FVKESK. V gave up 1 base and J gave up 7 bases; unmatched junction bases: 6. The CDR3 bases are TGTGCCAGCAGCCAAGGTCTAGCGGGGGTACGGACCCAGTACTTC. This translates into CASSQGLAGVRTQYF.

The V and J genes are TRBV28 and TRBJ1-1; 7 positions match TRBD1. The V gene end was trimmed by 4 bases and the J gene end by 1 base; junction bases not matched to a gene: 6. Germline assignment: CDR1 MDHEN and CDR2 SYDVKM. The CDR3 spans 15 residues. In DNA form, the CDR3 reads TGTGCCAGCAGTTGGCCGGGACAGTGGAACACTGAAGCTTTCTTT. It codes for CASSWPGQWNTEAFF.

V is TRBV6-5 and J is TRBJ1-1; perhaps TRBD1 as D (6 bases). This CDR3 region has 15 residues. Germline CDR1 and CDR2: MNHEY and SVGAGI. The ends were cut back, 2 bases at V and 1 base at J, with 11 bases in the middle. The CDR3 loop is CASSYQGRRNTEAFF. CDR3 nucleotide sequence: TGTGCCAGCAGTTACCAGGGGCGCCGGAACACTGAAGCTTTCTTT.

The rearrangement joins TRBV20-1 to TRBJ2-3, with TRBD1 identical over 8 bases. V trimming: 3 bases; J trimming: 3 bases; junction bases outside the gene matches: 5. Germline CDR1 and CDR2: DFQATT and SNEGSKA (reference sequence). This CDR3 region has 14 residues. The CDR3 DNA is TGCAGTGCTAGTACAGGGGGGTGGACAGATACGCAGTATTTT. Translated: CSASTGGWTDTQYF.

The rearrangement joins TRBV6-1 to TRBJ2-7; tentatively, D is TRBD2 (6 bases). With 0 bases removed from V and 1 base from J, the gap between germline ends came to 10 bases. Germline V gene sequence: CDR1 MNHNS, CDR2 SASEGT. This CDR3 has 15 residues. The CDR3 region is CASSEAGTPSYEQYF. The CDR3 DNA is TGTGCCAGCAGTGAAGCGGGGACTCCTTCCTACGAGCAGTACTTC.

The rearrangement uses TRBV3-1 (or the pseudogene TRBV3-2) and TRBJ2-7, with TRBD2 matching over 10 bases. The ends lost 5 bases at V and 4 bases at J; junction bases unmatched: 5. The CDR3 sequence is 14 residues long. From germline, CDR1 is LGHDT and CDR2 YNNKEL (reference sequence). This chain's CDR3 is CASSALAGVYEQYF. The CDR3, as DNA: TGTGCCAGCAGCGCTCTAGCGGGAGTATACGAGCAGTACTTC.

This clone was seen only once. The chain is built from TRBV7-9 and TRBJ2-1; 10 bases fit TRBD2. Germline V gene sequence: CDR1 SEHNR, CDR2 FQNEAQ (reference sequence). This CDR3 is built from 14 residues. With 5 bases clipped from V and 6 bases from J, the junction kept 4 bases outside the gene matches. CDR3 sequence: CASSDGLAANEQFF. The CDR3 bases are TGTGCCAGCAGCGACGGACTAGCGGCCAATGAGCAGTTCTTC.

The chain has TRBV19 and TRBJ2-5; maybe TRBD1 (5 bases). This CDR3 region has 14 residues. Between the trimmed V and J ends, which lost 5 bases and 5 bases, there was a span of 15 bases. CDR1 and CDR2 (germline): LNHDA, SQIVND (reference sequence). CDR3 amino acids: CASSGLLAGETQYF. CDR3 sequence (DNA): TGTGCCAGTAGTGGTCTCTTGGCAGGGGAGACCCAGTACTTC.

This chain links TRBV4-1 with TRBJ1-6, with a tentative D call TRBD1 (5 bases). This CDR3 region has 13 residues. Trimming pared 0 bases from V and 13 bases from J, leaving 10 bases between. Germline V gene data show CDR1 as MGHRA and CDR2 as YSYEKL. CDR3: CASSQEGRAPLHF. DNA of the CDR3: TGCGCCAGCAGCCAAGAGGGCAGGGCGCCCCTCCACTTT.

The chain couples TRBV10-3 to TRBJ1-5; 12 bases match TRBD1. The CDR3 has 15 amino acids. Trimming removed 1 base from V and 8 bases from J; junction bases left unmatched: 3. The germline CDR1 and CDR2 sequences are ENHRY and SYGVKD. The CDR3 region has the DNA TGTGCCATCAGTGAGTATGGGACAGGGGGCGAGCCCCAGCATTTT. Amino acid sequence: CAISEYGTGGEPQHF.

The chain uses TRBV7-9 and TRBJ2-5; 14 nucleotides match TRBD2. CDR3 length equals 18 residues. CDR1 is SEHNR and CDR2 is FQNEAQ in the germline V gene (reference sequence). J lost 5 bases, V lost 3 bases, and 11 bases had no gene match. CDR3 protein: CASSFSGLAGGQGETQYF. The CDR3 nucleotides are TGTGCCAGCAGCTTTTCTGGACTAGCGGGAGGCCAGGGGGAGACCCAGTACTTC.

DNA of the CDR3: TGTGCCAGCAGCCCAGGCGACAGTCCCAAGAGAACCCAGTACTTC. Residues: CASSPGDSPKRTQYF. The chain carries TRBV11-2 and TRBJ2-5; maybe TRBD1 (5 bases). CDR1 and CDR2 (germline): SGHAT, FQNNGV. V lost 5 bases and J 8 bases, leaving 21 bases between the germline ends. This CDR3 spans 15 amino acids.

The V call is TRBV12-2, the J call TRBJ2-7; the tabulated D call, TRBD2, remains unverified against the DNA. TRBV12-2 is given as a pseudogene. The CDR3 is 20 amino acids. The CDR3, as DNA: TGTGCAAGTCGCCCCGATTTGGCGGGGGGGGCCGGCACCCGATACTACGAGCAGTACTTC. Encoded protein: CASRPDLAGGAGTRYYEQYF.

This chain uses TRBV24-1 with TRBJ2-3, with 9 bases fitting TRBD1. The CDR3 loop spans 15 amino acids. V lost 1 base to trimming and J lost 5 bases; unmatched junction nucleotides: 3. Germline CDR1 is KGHDR and CDR2 is SFDVKD. CDR3 coding DNA: TGTGCCACCAGTGATTTACAGGGGGCTGGAGATACGCAGTATTTT. Its protein is CATSDLQGAGDTQYF.

V and J are TRBV27 and TRBJ2-5, with 8 bases aligning to TRBD2. The CDR3 spans 15 residues. The trim removed 3 bases at V and 4 bases at J, leaving 7 bases unmatched. Germline lookup yields CDR1 MNHEY and CDR2 SMNVEV (reference sequence). The CDR3 loop is CASSLYSGVGETQYF. CDR3 nucleotide sequence: TGTGCCAGCAGTTTGTATAGCGGGGTAGGAGAGACCCAGTACTTC.

V usage is TRBV7-2 and J usage is TRBJ1-1; D remains ambiguous. V was cut by 1 base and J by 5 bases, with 8 bases left in between. CDR1 SGHTA and CDR2 FQGNSA come from the germline V gene. The CDR3 length is 13 residues. In nucleotides, the CDR3 is TGTGCCAGCAGCTTAGATTGGGCAACTGAAGCTTTCTTT. Protein: CASSLDWATEAFF.

Here the CDR3 reads CASSLQGLAGNEQFF. The DNA of the CDR3 is TGTGCCAGCAGTCTCCAGGGACTAGCGGGAAATGAGCAGTTCTTC. This sequence joins TRBV7-3 and TRBJ2-1; 13 positions agree with TRBD2. The germline V gene encodes CDR1 SGHTA and CDR2 FQGTGA. The CDR3 is 15 amino acids. The trim removed 6 bases at V and 7 bases at J, leaving 6 bases unmatched.

This clone was seen more than once but under ten times. The chain has TRBV5-1 and TRBJ2-6, with 7 nucleotides matching TRBD1. The germline V gene has CDR1 SGHRS and CDR2 YFSETQ. This CDR3 comprises 16 residues. The trim removed 7 bases at V and 1 base at J, leaving 8 bases unmatched. CDR3 coding DNA: TGCGCCAGCGCCGGGACAGCGGTATCTGGGGCCAACGTCCTGACTTTC. It translates to CASAGTAVSGANVLTF.

This clone ranks as medium-sized (0.01 to 0.1%). Here the CDR3 reads CASRLDRSSGNTIYF. The CDR3 nucleotides are TGTGCCAGCAGACTAGACAGGAGCTCTGGAAACACCATATATTTT. The chain recombines TRBV7-9 with TRBJ1-3; possibly TRBD1 for D (6 bases). The CDR3 covers 15 residues. V was cut by 6 bases and J by 0 bases, with 12 bases left in between. Germline V gene data show CDR1 as SEHNR and CDR2 as FQNEAQ (reference sequence).

The chain has TRBV6-5 and TRBJ2-7, with 9 positions matching TRBD2. V gave up 7 bases and J gave up 2 bases; unmatched junction bases: 9. CDR1 is MNHEY and CDR2 is SVGAGI in the germline V gene. CDR3 length: 15 amino acids. CDR3 amino acids: CASTPGSGGTYEQYF. CDR3 bases: TGTGCCAGCACCCCAGGTAGCGGGGGTACCTACGAGCAGTACTTC.

Only one count was recorded for this clone. The chain uses TRBV28 and TRBJ2-5; 10 nucleotides line up with TRBD1. This CDR3 region has 19 residues. Trimming removed 3 bases from V and 0 bases from J; junction bases left unmatched: 13. CDR1 and CDR2 from the germline V gene are MDHEN and SYDVKM. The CDR3 sequence: CASSFPTDRGSAYQETQYF. In nucleotides, the CDR3 is TGTGCCAGCAGTTTCCCCACGGACAGGGGGTCAGCCTACCAAGAGACCCAGTACTTC.

The V and J genes are TRBV12-2 and TRBJ2-3; the table's D call, TRBD2, was not checked against the DNA. TRBV12-2 is a known pseudogene. CDR3 length: 15 amino acids. CDR3 sequence: CASRLKAGGPDTQYF. CDR3 coding DNA: TGTGCAAGTCGCTTAAAAGCGGGAGGCCCAGATACGCAGTATTTT.

This chain links TRBV27 with TRBJ2-7; D may be TRBD2 (6 bases). CDR3 length equals 14 residues. Trimming stripped 3 bases from V and 0 bases from J, with 9 bases between. Per germline, CDR1 MNHEY and CDR2 SMNVEV (reference sequence). CDR3: CASSLAGSSYEQYF. CDR3 DNA: TGTGCCAGCAGTTTGGCGGGAAGCTCCTACGAGCAGTACTTC.

The rearrangement links TRBV24-1 to TRBJ2-3; D might be TRBD2 (6 bases). Germline values: CDR1 KGHDR, CDR2 SFDVKD. The CDR3 consists of 13 residues. Trimming removed 5 bases from V and 2 bases from J, with 7 bases in between. The CDR3 protein is CATSGTNTDTQYF. The CDR3, as DNA: TGTGCCACCAGTGGGACTAACACAGATACGCAGTATTTT.

The chain employs TRBV19 and TRBJ2-7; 8 bases agree with TRBD2. V lost 3 bases, J lost 4 bases, and 5 bases stayed unmatched. The germline V gene encodes CDR1 LNHDA and CDR2 SQIVND (reference sequence). This CDR3 contains 14 residues. The CDR3: CASSMAGGGYEQYF. Written as DNA, the CDR3 is TGTGCCAGTAGTATGGCGGGGGGCGGTTACGAGCAGTACTTC.

The chain uses TRBV28 and TRBJ2-3; unclear D gene. CDR1 is MDHEN and CDR2 is SYDVKM in the germline V gene. V lost 2 bases to trimming and J lost 6 bases, with 15 bases between them. The CDR3 contains 15 residues. For the CDR3, the DNA is TGTGCCAGCAGTTTAGGCTCTCCGATGGGCGATACGCAGTATTTT. It codes for CASSLGSPMGDTQYF.

CDR3 protein: CASSERLAGTDTQYF. CDR3 in DNA: TGCGCCAGCAGTGAGAGACTAGCGGGCACAGATACGCAGTATTTT. The chain employs TRBV10-2 and TRBJ2-3; 9 positions agree with TRBD2. Germline trimming cut 2 bases from V and 1 base from J; bases unmatched to any gene: 1. The germline V gene encodes CDR1 WSHSY and CDR2 SAAADI. The CDR3 runs to 15 residues.